This T cell receptor (beta chain) was recorded in a study of T cell responses to AZD1222 COVID-19 vaccine. Germline CDR1 reads SGHRS; CDR2 reads YFSETQ. The V and J ends lost 4 bases and 8 bases, in that order; junction bases with no gene match: 14. This CDR3 is 16 amino acids long. Turning to this clone: Its antigen remains unknown.

Profiling relied on immunoSEQ multiplex PCR, and the TCRdb table lists in-frame clones only, not all of them. The data hold roughly 140,000 clones, with around 94% observed a single time. Study-wide findings and caveats: Elevations in Spike-specific TCR breadth and depth followed administration of two AZD1222 doses. Spike regions recognized by vaccine-associated CD4 TCRs spanned the protein, led by 160-218 and 743-854.

The genes are TRBV5-1 and TRBJ2-1, with TRBD2 matching over 8 bases. Sequenced material: peripheral blood, taken after recovery from COVID-19. The sequence derives from an adult who had recovered from COVID-19. DNA for the CDR3: TGCGCCAGCAGCCTAGTGGGGAGCGGGAGATCTGATGAGCAGTTCTTC. Translation: CASSLVGSGRSDEQFF.